The clone carrying this T cell receptor (beta chain) was detected many times. Antigen: not known. One entry per CDR3 protein results from TCRdb running MiXCR on the 5' RACE reads. This sample has approximately 68,000 distinct CDR3 sequences, with roughly a tenth found just once. The sample comes from a study of early T cells in non-severe SARS-CoV-2 infection. The study, taken as a whole, reports: Using VDJdb, the matching emphasized anti-spike CD8 responses while missing private and CD4 specificities.

The CDR3 contains 17 residues. CDR1 and CDR2 (germline): LGHDT, YNNKEL (reference sequence). V lost 0 bases and J lost 1; bases outside the gene matches: 5. Specimen: whole blood, collected at baseline. This clonotype was sampled from an adult who was a healthcare worker with PCR-confirmed SARS-CoV-2 infection or an uninfected control (not recorded which). This rearrangement joins TRBV3-1 to TRBJ2-3, with 9 bases aligning to TRBD2. The CDR3 DNA sequence: TGTGCCAGCAGCCAAGAGACTAGCGGTACCGGCACAGATACGCAGTATTTT. It is translated as CASSQETSGTGTDTQYF.